This TCR beta chain stems from a study of blood T cell repertoires in COVID-19. Study context: Samples of COVID-19 (acute and convalescent) were obtained from the United States, Italy and Spain. T cells, B-cell-depleted T cells, or PBMCs provided the cDNA or gDNA that served as material.

Per germline, CDR1 MDHEN and CDR2 SYDVKM. The length of the CDR3 is 13 residues. The trim removed 7 bases at V and 8 bases at J, leaving 1 base unmatched. In the study's own analysis: By means of reference gene primer amplification, nucleated cell counts were estimated. Measured with immunoSEQ multiplex PCR; TCRdb has only the in-frame clones, and not every one. That table gives V, J and clone size, and the DNA gave D and trimming. The sample shows roughly 220,000 clones, about 90% of them seen only once. The material sequenced was PBMCs or T cells enriched from blood (not recorded which). The source is a woman in her 50s with acute COVID-19. This chain joins TRBV28 and TRBJ1-6; 11 bases map to TRBD1. CDR3 DNA: TGTGCCAGCACGGGACAGGGGGATTCACCCCTCCACTTT. Translated: CASTGQGDSPLHF. The full variable domain, with the rest looked up from reference TRBV28 and TRBJ1-6, is DVKVTQSSRYLVKRTGEKVFLECVQDMDHENMFWYRQDPGLGLRLIYFSYDVKMKEKGDIPEGYSVSREKKERFSLILESASTNQTSMYLCASTGQGDSPLHFGNGTRLTVT.